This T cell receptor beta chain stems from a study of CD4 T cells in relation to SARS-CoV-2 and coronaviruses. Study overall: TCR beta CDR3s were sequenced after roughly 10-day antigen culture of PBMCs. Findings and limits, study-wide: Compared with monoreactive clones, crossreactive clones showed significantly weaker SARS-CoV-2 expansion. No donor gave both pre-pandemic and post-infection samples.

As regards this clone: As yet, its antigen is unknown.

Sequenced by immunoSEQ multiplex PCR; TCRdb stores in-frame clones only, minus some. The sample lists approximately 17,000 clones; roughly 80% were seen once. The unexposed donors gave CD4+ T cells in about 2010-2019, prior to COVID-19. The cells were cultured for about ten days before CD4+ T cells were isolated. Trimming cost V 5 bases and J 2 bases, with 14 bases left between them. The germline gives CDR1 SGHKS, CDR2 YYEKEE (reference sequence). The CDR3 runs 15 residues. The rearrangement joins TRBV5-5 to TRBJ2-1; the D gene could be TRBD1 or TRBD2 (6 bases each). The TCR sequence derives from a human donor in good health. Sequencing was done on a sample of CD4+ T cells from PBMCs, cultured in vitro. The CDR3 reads CASRREGGAYNEQFF. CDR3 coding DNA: TGTGCCAGCAGACGCGAGGGGGGCGCCTACAATGAGCAGTTCTTC.